What follows are 23 T cell receptor beta chains derived from one specimen sequenced in a study of blood T cells in healthy people across ages. Primed by a sample-barcoded 5' primer and a J-beta primer mix, a second PCR proceeded for 7 to 11 cycles. MiXCR, run by TCRdb on the 5' RACE reads, gives a single entry per CDR3 protein. The sample records under 1,000,000 distinct CDR3 sequences, about half being singletons. Sequenced material: blood. The receptors originated from an elderly man in good health.

The chain joins TRBV4-1 to TRBJ2-7; 7 bases match TRBD1. Trimming removed 2 bases from V and 3 bases from J; junction bases left unmatched: 7. Germline V CDR1 and CDR2: MGHRA, YSYEKL. CDR3 length: 15 residues. CDR3 in amino acids: CASSQIPDRFYEQYF. CDR3 DNA sequence: TGCGCCAGCAGCCAAATCCCGGACAGGTTCTACGAGCAGTACTTC.

This clonotype was seen ten or more times. This chain joins TRBV28 and TRBJ2-1, with D possibly being TRBD1 or TRBD2 (5 bases each). CDR1 and CDR2 (germline): MDHEN, SYDVKM. This CDR3 is 14 amino acids long. V lost 11 bases, J lost 0 bases, and 14 bases lay in between. The CDR3 sequence is CAVTRGFSYNEQFF. CDR3 sequence (DNA): TGTGCCGTCACTAGGGGTTTCTCCTACAATGAGCAGTTCTTC.

V gene TRBV5-1 combines with J gene TRBJ2-7; 11 bases fit TRBD2. CDR1 is SGHRS and CDR2 is YFSETQ in the germline V gene. CDR3 size: 17 residues. J gave up 5 bases and V 0 bases, and 10 bases lay outside the gene matches. This chain's CDR3 is CASSLGSGRASTHEQYF. CDR3 in DNA: TGCGCCAGCAGCTTGGGTAGCGGGAGGGCCTCCACACACGAGCAGTACTTC.

This clonotype was detected only a few times. The CDR3 region is CASSLTLLSGLSYNEQFF. The CDR3 DNA is TGCGCCAGCAGCTTGACCCTCCTTTCGGGACTCTCCTACAATGAGCAGTTCTTC. The chain couples TRBV5-1 to TRBJ2-1; D may be TRBD2 (6 bases). V was clipped by 1 base and J by 0 bases, with 17 bases between them. This CDR3 spans 18 amino acids. CDR1 is SGHRS and CDR2 is YFSETQ in the germline V gene.

This clonotype showed up just a few times. The chain uses TRBV20-1 and TRBJ1-5; 10 bases map to TRBD1. After removal of 7 bases from V and 6 bases from J, the junction contained 9 bases not matched to a gene. The CDR3 is 14 residues long. Germline CDR1 and CDR2: DFQATT and SNEGSKA (reference sequence). The CDR3 DNA follows: TGCAGTGTTACCGGGACAGGGGTGTTTCAGCCCCAGCATTTT. As protein: CSVTGTGVFQPQHF.

V gene TRBV20-1 combines with J gene TRBJ1-1; D uncertain. Trimming pared 5 bases from V and 4 bases from J, leaving 14 bases between. The CDR3 spans 13 residues. Looked up from germline, CDR1 is DFQATT and CDR2 is SNEGSKA (reference sequence). The CDR3 loop reads CSARSTLSTEAFF. Written as DNA, the CDR3 is TGCAGTGCTCGGTCGACACTGAGCACTGAAGCTTTCTTT.

The chain couples TRBV10-3 to TRBJ2-3; D ambiguous. CDR3 size: 12 residues. Trimming removed 1 base at V and 4 bases at J, with 3 bases between. Germline assignment: CDR1 ENHRY and CDR2 SYGVKD. This CDR3 is CAISEFPDTQYF. Written as DNA, the CDR3 is TGTGCCATCAGTGAGTTTCCAGATACGCAGTATTTT.

Worth noting for this clonotype: A read error may produce the germline difference seen at one junction end. This chain uses TRBV10-2 with TRBJ2-6; D ambiguous. Per germline, CDR1 WSHSY and CDR2 SAAADI. CDR3 length: 13 amino acids. The CDR3 bases are TGCGCCAGCAGCCTCTCTTGGGCCAACGTCCTGACTTTC. As protein: CASSLSWANVLTF.

The gene calls are TRBV20-1 and TRBJ1-5; unclear D gene. The germline V gene has CDR1 DFQATT and CDR2 SNEGSKA (reference sequence). This CDR3 has 15 amino acids. V shed 0 bases and J shed 0 bases, with 9 bases lying between them. CDR3 in amino acids: CSARDWVYSNQPQHF. The CDR3 DNA is TGCAGTGCTAGAGATTGGGTTTATAGCAATCAGCCCCAGCATTTT.

The genes are TRBV20-1 and TRBJ2-1; 10 bases are a match to TRBD2. Per germline, CDR1 DFQATT and CDR2 SNEGSKA (reference sequence). The V gene end was trimmed by 5 bases and the J gene end by 5 bases; junction bases not matched to a gene: 15. This CDR3 region has 17 residues. Here the CDR3 reads CSASGMGSGGANNEQFF. CDR3 bases: TGCAGTGCTTCCGGAATGGGGAGCGGGGGGGCAAACAATGAGCAGTTCTTC.

With respect to this clonotype: The junction shows a germline mismatch at one end, possibly a read error. This chain uses TRBV12-3 or TRBV12-4 with TRBJ2-1; 12 nucleotides line up with TRBD1. The CDR3 has 17 amino acids. The CDR3 loop reads CASSLAPGQGARNKQFF. CDR3 nucleotides: TGTGCCAGCAGTCTTGCCCCGGGACAGGGGGCCCGCAATAAGCAGTTCTTC.

The chain links TRBV7-9 to TRBJ2-1; 13 nucleotides align to TRBD2. Germline lookup yields CDR1 SEHNR and CDR2 FQNEAQ (reference sequence). The V gene end was trimmed by 5 bases and the J gene end by 4 bases; junction bases not matched to a gene: 5. This CDR3 has 16 amino acids. The CDR3 sequence is CASSPLTSGGYNEQFF. CDR3 in DNA: TGTGCCAGCAGCCCACTGACTAGCGGGGGGTACAATGAGCAGTTCTTC.

This clonotype was observed a few times. CDR3 amino acids: CASSVTGGGTDTQYF. In DNA, the CDR3 is TGTGCCAGCAGCGTGACTGGAGGGGGGACAGATACGCAGTATTTT. The V gene is TRBV9, the J gene TRBJ2-3; D is perhaps TRBD1 or TRBD2 (6 bases each). V gave up 2 bases and J gave up 3 bases, with 13 bases separating them. This CDR3 has 15 amino acids. Germline V gene data show CDR1 as SGDLS and CDR2 as YYNGEE.

DNA of the CDR3: TGCGCCAGCAGCTTGGCCAGCGGGTCCAGCTCCTACAATGAGCAGTTCTTC. Translated: CASSLASGSSSYNEQFF. The J gene is TRBJ2-1, the V gene TRBV5-1; D might be TRBD2 (6 bases). The V end lost 0 bases, the J end lost 0 bases, and 13 bases lay between the germline ends. The CDR3 loop spans 17 amino acids. Germline CDR1 is SGHRS and CDR2 is YFSETQ.

As regards this clonotype: A read error may explain this, as a much larger clone is one base away. The gene calls are TRBV9 and TRBJ2-1, with no clear D. Germline values: CDR1 SGDLS, CDR2 YYNGEE. The CDR3 extends over 12 amino acids. V gave up 0 bases and J gave up 8 bases, with 6 bases separating them. CDR3 in DNA: TGTGCCAGCAGCGTAGGTGCGGATGAGCAGTTCTTC. This translates into CASSVGADEQFF.

CDR3: CASSPEEYNEQFF. The CDR3 DNA follows: TGTGCCAGCTCACCGGAGGAATACAATGAGCAGTTCTTC. V gene TRBV18 combines with J gene TRBJ2-1; tentatively, D is TRBD2 (5 bases). This CDR3 has 13 amino acids. The V and J ends lost 3 bases and 4 bases respectively, with 7 bases between them. Germline-derived CDR1 and CDR2 are KGHSH and LQKENI. Variable domain in full (rest from reference TRBV18 and TRBJ2-1): NAGVMQNPRHLVRRRGQEARLRCSPMKGHSHVYWYRQLPEEGLKFMVYLQKENIIDESGMPKERFSAEFPKEGPSILRIQQVVRGDSAAYFCASSPEEYNEQFFGPGTRLTVL.

The CDR3 here is CSARVAASPTGELFF. The CDR3 DNA reads TGCAGTGCTAGAGTTGCCGCTAGCCCCACCGGGGAGCTGTTTTTT. This chain connects TRBV20-1 to TRBJ2-2; TRBD2 might be the D (5 bases). Germline V gene lookup returns CDR1 DFQATT and CDR2 SNEGSKA (reference sequence). This CDR3 has 15 residues. V was shortened by 1 base and J by 4 bases, with 13 bases between the two germline ends.

The chain joins TRBV5-5 to TRBJ2-1; 8 bases fit TRBD1. The germline CDR1 and CDR2 sequences are SGHKS and YYEKEE (reference sequence). The CDR3 is 14 amino acids. The junction had 9 bases not matched to a gene; V was cut back by 6 bases and J by 7 bases. The DNA for the CDR3 is TGTGCCAGCAAACCCGGGACAGGCCTTAATGAGCAGTTCTTC. As protein: CASKPGTGLNEQFF.

The chain combines TRBV20-1 with TRBJ2-5, with 7 bases fitting TRBD2. Germline CDR1 DFQATT, CDR2 SNEGSKA (reference sequence). The junction had 5 bases not matched to a gene; V was cut back by 6 bases and J by 1 base. This CDR3 has 13 residues. The CDR3 sequence: CSAQSGVQETQYF. The CDR3 nucleotides read TGCAGTGCGCAAAGCGGGGTCCAAGAGACCCAGTACTTC.

The rearrangement joins TRBV29-1 to TRBJ2-3; 10 nucleotides agree with TRBD1. Germline assignment: CDR1 SQVTM and CDR2 ANQGSEA. CDR3 length: 16 residues. The J segment lost 0 bases and the V segment lost 5 bases, leaving 8 bases of the junction unmatched. CDR3 DNA: TGCAGCGTTACAGACAGGGGGCCCACTAGCACAGATACGCAGTATTTT. Protein product: CSVTDRGPTSTDTQYF.

This clonotype was recorded only once. This chain uses TRBV7-9 with TRBJ2-1, with TRBD1 matching over 8 bases. Germline CDR1 and CDR2: SEHNR and FQNEAQ (reference sequence). Unmatched junction bases numbered 4, after V lost 2 bases and J lost 1 base. The CDR3 extends over 16 amino acids. This CDR3 is CASSLRRTGSYNEQFF. The DNA for the CDR3 is TGTGCCAGCAGCTTACGTAGGACAGGGTCCTACAATGAGCAGTTCTTC.

The gene calls are TRBV24-1 and TRBJ2-3; no definite D call. This CDR3 spans 13 amino acids. Trimming left V 4 bases short and J 8 bases short, with 12 bases between. CDR1 is KGHDR and CDR2 is SFDVKD in the germline V gene. In DNA, the CDR3 is TGTGCCACCAGTGACCCCTCCCGTGGTACGCAGTATTTT. Encoded protein: CATSDPSRGTQYF.

The V gene is TRBV6-5, the J gene TRBJ2-7, with 9 nucleotides matching TRBD2. V was clipped by 4 bases and J by 2 bases; unmatched bases: 9. The CDR3 runs to 16 residues. Germline CDR1 and CDR2: MNHEY and SVGAGI. CDR3 coding DNA: TGTGCCAGCAGTTTCATGACTGGCGGGAGGGCCTACGAGCAGTACTTC. Amino acids: CASSFMTGGRAYEQYF.